This T cell receptor beta chain comes out of a study of OX40 agonist ivuxolimab in advanced cancers. Data came from immunoSEQ multiplex PCR; TCRdb stores just in-frame clones and leaves some out. The sample has approximately 77,000 clones, roughly nine tenths seen once. This specimen consisted of CD4+ or CD8+ T cells sorted from blood, obtained in a trial of the OX40 agonist ivuxolimab. The TCR sequence derives from an adult with an advanced solid tumor such as melanoma, head and neck, liver or kidney cancer.

The CDR3 reads CASNPVLSSYEQYF. The CDR3 bases are TGTGCCAGCAACCCAGTCCTCAGTTCCTACGAGCAGTACTTC. The chain employs TRBV28 and TRBJ2-7; D gene unclear. Trimming took 7 bases from V and 1 from J, leaving 14 bases between them. Germline-derived CDR1 and CDR2 are MDHEN and SYDVKM. The CDR3 spans 14 residues. The whole variable domain, filled in from reference TRBV28 and TRBJ2-7, reads DVKVTQSSRYLVKRTGEKVFLECVQDMDHENMFWYRQDPGLGLRLIYFSYDVKMKEKGDIPEGYSVSREKKERFSLILESASTNQTSMYLCASNPVLSSYEQYFGPGTRLTVT.